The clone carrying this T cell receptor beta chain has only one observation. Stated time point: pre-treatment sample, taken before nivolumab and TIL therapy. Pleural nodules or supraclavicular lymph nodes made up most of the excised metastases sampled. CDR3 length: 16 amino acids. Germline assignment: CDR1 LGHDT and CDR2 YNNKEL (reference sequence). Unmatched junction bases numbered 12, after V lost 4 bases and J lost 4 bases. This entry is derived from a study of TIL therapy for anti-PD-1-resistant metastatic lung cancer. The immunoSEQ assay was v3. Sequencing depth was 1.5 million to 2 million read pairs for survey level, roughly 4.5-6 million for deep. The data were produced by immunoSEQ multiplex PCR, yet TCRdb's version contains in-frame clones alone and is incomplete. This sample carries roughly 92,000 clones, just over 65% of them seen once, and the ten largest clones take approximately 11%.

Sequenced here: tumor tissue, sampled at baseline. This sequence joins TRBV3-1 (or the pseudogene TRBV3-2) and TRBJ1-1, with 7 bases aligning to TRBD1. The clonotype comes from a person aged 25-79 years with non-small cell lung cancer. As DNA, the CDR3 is TGTGCCAGCAGCCGAACAGGGGAAAGGGAAGGCACTGAAGCTTTCTTT. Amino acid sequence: CASSRTGEREGTEAFF.